This passage covers 22 T cell receptor beta chains from one sample sequenced in a study of technical replicates of blood from four donors. Method: immunoSEQ multiplex PCR; TCRdb's copy keeps in-frame clones and lacks some. The sample includes approximately 85,000 clones, 90% to 95% of them seen just once. The sequenced sample was T cells isolated from PBMCs. Receptor source: a human donor in good health.

The genes are TRBV10-3 and TRBJ2-1; D not resolved. The V end was cut by 6 bases, the J end by 3 bases, with 3 bases between. Germline values: CDR1 ENHRY, CDR2 SYGVKD. The CDR3 extends over 11 amino acids. CDR3 residues: CAISSYNEQFF. As DNA, the CDR3 is TGTGCCATCAGCAGCTACAATGAGCAGTTCTTC.

The genes are TRBV10-3 and TRBJ1-1; a possible D gene is TRBD1 (6 bases). Germline assignment: CDR1 ENHRY and CDR2 SYGVKD. Between the trimmed V and J ends, which lost 5 bases and 2 bases, there was a span of 15 bases. This CDR3 spans 15 amino acids. CDR3 bases: TGTGCCATCAGTCAGGGACACCAAGGTAACACTGAAGCTTTCTTT. The encoded protein is CAISQGHQGNTEAFF.

J is TRBJ1-3 and V is TRBV18; tentative D call: TRBD1 (6 bases). The CDR3 is 16 amino acids. V lost 3 bases and J 2 bases, leaving 14 bases between the germline ends. The germline CDR1 and CDR2 sequences are KGHSH and LQKENI. The CDR3: CASSPTLRDTGNTIYF. DNA of the CDR3: TGTGCCAGCTCACCCACTCTCCGGGACACTGGAAACACCATATATTTT.

V usage is TRBV28 and J usage is TRBJ2-7; no definite D call. V dropped 5 bases and J dropped 0 bases, with 17 bases sitting between them. Looked up from germline, CDR1 is MDHEN and CDR2 is SYDVKM. This CDR3 has 16 amino acids. DNA of the CDR3: TGTGCCAGCAGTCCATCGTTGGGCAGTTACTCCTACGAGCAGTACTTC. It yields the protein CASSPSLGSYSYEQYF. Together with reference TRBV28 and TRBJ2-7, the CDR3 gives the full variable domain: DVKVTQSSRYLVKRTGEKVFLECVQDMDHENMFWYRQDPGLGLRLIYFSYDVKMKEKGDIPEGYSVSREKKERFSLILESASTNQTSMYLCASSPSLGSYSYEQYFGPGTRLTVT.

This clone was picked up one time. The chain has TRBV7-6 and TRBJ1-1; D is undetermined. The V end was cut by 3 bases, the J end by 1 base, with 6 bases between. The germline V gene encodes CDR1 SGHVS and CDR2 FNYEAQ. The CDR3 is made up of 13 amino acids. The CDR3 region is CASSFSRNTEAFF. The CDR3 DNA reads TGTGCCAGCAGCTTTAGCAGGAACACTGAAGCTTTCTTT.

This chain joins TRBV28 and TRBJ2-7; 10 positions match TRBD1. The length of the CDR3 is 12 residues. Germline V gene lookup returns CDR1 MDHEN and CDR2 SYDVKM. The trim removed 8 bases at V and 3 bases at J, leaving 1 base unmatched. The CDR3 nucleotides read TGTGCCAGCTGGGACAGGGGCTACGAGCAGTACTTC. Its protein is CASWDRGYEQYF.

V and J are TRBV29-1 and TRBJ2-7, with D perhaps TRBD1 (6 bases). Trimming removed 4 bases at V and 7 bases at J, with 17 bases between. The length of the CDR3 is 13 residues. Germline CDR1 reads SQVTM; CDR2 reads ANQGSEA. CDR3 coding DNA: TGCAGCGTTGCAGGAACAGGGTCGTGGGAGCAGTACTTC. It is translated as CSVAGTGSWEQYF.

The chain is built from TRBV30 and TRBJ2-7, with D possibly matching TRBD2 (6 bases). Germline CDR1 reads GTSNPN; CDR2 reads SVGIG (reference sequence). The CDR3 length is 11 residues. The CDR3 coding sequence is TGTGTCGTGGGGGGTCCCTACGAGCAGTACTTC. This sequence encodes CVVGGPYEQYF.

This clone was counted a single time. The chain couples TRBV2 to TRBJ2-4; D is perhaps TRBD2 (5 bases). Trimming stripped 4 bases from V and 3 bases from J, with 16 bases between. This CDR3 is built from 16 residues. CDR1 and CDR2 (germline): SNHLY, FYNNEI. The DNA for the CDR3 is TGTGCCAGCAGTGCGCCGTCCGGGGAGTACAAAAACATTCAGTACTTC. This sequence encodes CASSAPSGEYKNIQYF.

This sequence joins TRBV7-9 and TRBJ2-7; possibly TRBD2 for D (5 bases). The germline V gene encodes CDR1 SEHNR and CDR2 FQNEAQ (reference sequence). The CDR3 is made up of 17 amino acids. The germline V and J ends were trimmed by 1 base and 3 bases, with 19 bases remaining between them. The CDR3 loop reads CASSLVPVYDYRYEQYF. The CDR3 region has the DNA TGTGCCAGCAGCTTAGTCCCCGTGTATGACTACCGCTACGAGCAGTACTTC.

V usage is TRBV6-1 and J usage is TRBJ1-2, with D possibly matching TRBD1 (5 bases). Between the trimmed V and J ends, which lost 4 bases and 5 bases, there was a span of 8 bases. The CDR3 has 12 residues. Germline CDR1 is MNHNS and CDR2 is SASEGT. For the CDR3, the DNA is TGTGCCAGCAGTGCGGGGGGTTATGGCTACACCTTC. Its protein is CASSAGGYGYTF.

The CDR3 DNA sequence: TGTGCCAGCAGCCAGGACAGGGCCGGGGGCTACACCTTC. Amino acid sequence: CASSQDRAGGYTF. V usage is TRBV14 and J usage is TRBJ1-2; 8 bases line up with TRBD1. Germline V gene sequence: CDR1 SGHDN, CDR2 FVKESK. This CDR3 is 13 amino acids long. Trimming cost V 3 bases and J 8 bases; bases outside gene matches: 5.

This chain connects TRBV2 to TRBJ2-1; D possibly corresponds to TRBD1 (5 bases). The length of the CDR3 is 12 residues. The germline gives CDR1 SNHLY, CDR2 FYNNEI. V lost 6 bases and J 10 bases, leaving 13 bases between the germline ends. The CDR3 spells CASRLADTEQFF. The CDR3 region has the DNA TGTGCCAGCAGACTTGCGGACACCGAGCAGTTCTTC.

This chain uses TRBV5-1 with TRBJ1-1; TRBD1 agrees at 7 bases. Germline V gene sequence: CDR1 SGHRS, CDR2 YFSETQ. CDR3 length equals 12 residues. V was pared by 4 bases and J by 5 bases, with 2 bases of the junction left unmatched. The CDR3 DNA follows: TGCGCCAGCAGCCCAGGGGGGACTGAAGCTTTCTTT. This translates into CASSPGGTEAFF.

This chain joins TRBV27 and TRBJ1-2; 9 bases agree with TRBD1. This CDR3 spans 13 amino acids. After removal of 6 bases from V and 8 bases from J, the junction contained 7 bases not matched to a gene. The V gene's germline CDR1 is MNHEY and CDR2 SMNVEV (reference sequence). The CDR3 loop is CASRATGGVGYTF. CDR3 bases: TGTGCCAGCAGAGCAACAGGGGGCGTCGGCTACACCTTC.

This clone was seen once. In nucleotides, the CDR3 is TGTGCCTGGAGTGCCTTAAGACAGGGGAGCACCGGGGAGCTGTTTTTT. It specifies CAWSALRQGSTGELFF. The chain carries TRBV30 and TRBJ2-2; TRBD1 agrees at 8 bases. J was trimmed by 4 bases and V by 1 base; bases with no gene match: 8. The CDR3 loop spans 16 amino acids. CDR1 and CDR2 (germline): GTSNPN, SVGIG (reference sequence).

This clone has just a few counts. J is TRBJ1-5 and V is TRBV28, with a possible D match to TRBD1 (5 bases). The CDR3 runs 14 residues. V was cut by 9 bases and J by 3 bases, with 15 bases left in between. CDR1 is MDHEN, CDR2 SYDVKM, per germline. CDR3 sequence (DNA): TGTGCCAGTACACCTAACAGGTACAATCAGCCCCAGCATTTT. This translates into CASTPNRYNQPQHF.

This chain joins TRBV13 and TRBJ2-1; 10 bases match TRBD2. In germline, CDR1 is PRHDT, CDR2 FYEKMQ (reference sequence). This CDR3 comprises 19 residues. With 3 bases clipped from V and 0 bases from J, the junction kept 11 bases outside the gene matches. CDR3 bases: TGTGCCAGCAGCTTCTTCGGACTAGCGGTTATGAGCTCCTACAATGAGCAGTTCTTC. It yields the protein CASSFFGLAVMSSYNEQFF.

The CDR3 coding sequence is TGCGCCAGCAGTCAATCGGGCAGCTCTGGAAACACCATATATTTT. It codes for CASSQSGSSGNTIYF. The chain recombines TRBV23-1 with TRBJ1-3; D is unresolved. Being an ORF, TRBV23-1 has a function that is uncertain. With 0 bases removed from V and 0 bases from J, the gap between germline ends came to 6 bases. The length of the CDR3 is 15 residues.

V and J are TRBV15 and TRBJ1-4, with TRBD1 identical over 8 bases. J gave up 8 bases and V 6 bases, and 8 bases lay outside the gene matches. The CDR3 spans 14 residues. Per germline, CDR1 LNHNV and CDR2 YYDKDF (reference sequence). The CDR3 bases are TGTGCCACCAGTTCCGACAGGGGATACGAAAAACTGTTTTTT. Protein product: CATSSDRGYEKLFF.

The chain carries TRBV4-1 and TRBJ2-3, with 7 bases matching TRBD2. The CDR3 is 15 residues long. V trimming: 9 bases; J trimming: 4 bases; junction bases outside the gene matches: 13. Germline CDR1 reads MGHRA; CDR2 reads YSYEKL. The CDR3 is CASTKGGSESDTQYF. The CDR3, as DNA: TGCGCCAGTACTAAAGGCGGGAGCGAATCAGATACGCAGTATTTT.

J is TRBJ2-3 and V is TRBV19; 10 bases match TRBD1. Unmatched junction bases numbered 13, after V lost 5 bases and J lost 2 bases. Germline-derived CDR1 and CDR2 are LNHDA and SQIVND (reference sequence). The CDR3 covers 18 residues. The CDR3 region is CASSPNRDRGKLTDTQYF. As DNA, the CDR3 is TGTGCCAGTAGTCCCAACCGGGACAGGGGCAAACTCACAGATACGCAGTATTTT.